This entry concerns a single T cell receptor beta chain. This sample was included in a study of T cell responses to AZD1222 COVID-19 vaccine. Data came from immunoSEQ multiplex PCR; TCRdb stores just in-frame clones and leaves some out. This table has 150,000 or so clones, 80% to 95% appearing once. This CDR3 spans 14 amino acids. Trimming cost V 7 bases and J 8 bases, with 17 bases left between them. CDR1 and CDR2 (germline): MNHEY, SVGAGI. The source material was peripheral blood, sampled 28 days after the second AZD1222 dose. The J gene is TRBJ1-4, the V gene TRBV6-5, with TRBD1 as a possible D gene (5 bases). This clonotype was obtained from an adult who received the AZD1222 COVID-19 vaccine. The CDR3 loop is CASTPVGVREKLFF. The CDR3 coding sequence is TGTGCCAGCACCCCGGTAGGGGTAAGGGAAAAACTGTTTTTT.